A single sample gave rise to the 24 T cell receptor beta chains below, sequenced in a study of control samples from healthy donors and cancer patients (dated by TCRdb to 2020 to 2022). Library preparation used the immunoSEQ multiplex PCR assay. Entries here come from immuneACCESS through TCRdb and include only in-frame sequences with V and J called. Some clones fail to appear in such tables; in the studies checked, an unresolved V gene covers under half of the shortfall, and the cause of the remainder is unknown. This sample comprises 40,000 to 50,000 clones, over 90% of them detected only once. The ten top clones hold about a quarter of the sample. Sequenced sample: PBMCs. These receptors came from a woman aged 50 to 65 with head and neck cancer.

The CDR3 here is CASSLENTGELFF. CDR3 bases: TGTGCCAGCAGCTTAGAGAACACCGGGGAGCTGTTTTTT. This chain joins TRBV11-2 and TRBJ2-2; no clear D gene. V lost 0 bases, J lost 1 base, and 0 bases lay in between. The germline V gene encodes CDR1 SGHAT and CDR2 FQNNGV. CDR3 length equals 13 residues.

The CDR3 bases are TGTGCCAGCAGCCTCACTAGCGGGAGGGCCAGTGAGCAGTTCTTC. This sequence encodes CASSLTSGRASEQFF. The chain uses TRBV3-1 (or the pseudogene TRBV3-2) and TRBJ2-1, with 13 bases matching TRBD2. This CDR3 comprises 15 residues. V was pared by 4 bases and J by 9 bases, with 6 bases of the junction left unmatched. Germline-derived CDR1 and CDR2 are LGHDT and YNNKEL (reference sequence).

The chain carries TRBV18 and TRBJ1-3, with TRBD1 identical over 7 bases. Germline CDR1 is KGHSH and CDR2 is LQKENI. V lost 6 bases, J lost 0 bases, and 2 bases stayed unmatched. The CDR3 extends over 14 amino acids. The CDR3 region is CASSGTVSGNTIYF. DNA of the CDR3: TGTGCCAGCTCGGGGACAGTCTCTGGAAACACCATATATTTT.

This clone showed up just once. The V and J genes are TRBV9 and TRBJ2-1; TRBD2 matches 11 bases. Germline CDR1 is SGDLS and CDR2 is YYNGEE. V shed 4 bases, J shed 6 bases, and the junction held 3 bases outside the gene matches. The CDR3 contains 14 residues. DNA for the CDR3: TGTGCCAGCAGCCCGGGACTAGCGGTCAATGAGCAGTTCTTC. Translating it yields CASSPGLAVNEQFF.

This clone was observed a single time. DNA of the CDR3: TGTGCCAGCAGCCCCCTCGGACAGGGGAACACTGAAGCTTTCTTT. Its protein is CASSPLGQGNTEAFF. V and J are TRBV7-9 and TRBJ1-1; 8 bases agree with TRBD1. The CDR3 contains 15 residues. Germline CDR1 and CDR2: SEHNR and FQNEAQ (reference sequence). V shed 5 bases, J shed 1 base, and the junction held 6 bases outside the gene matches. Based on the CDR3 plus reference TRBV7-9 and TRBJ1-1, the full variable domain is DTGVSQNPRHKITKRGQNVTFRCDPISEHNRLYWYRQTLGQGPEFLTYFQNEAQLEKSRLLSDRFSAERPKGSFSTLEIQRTEQGDSAMYLCASSPLGQGNTEAFFGQGTRLTVV.

The V gene is TRBV6-4, the J gene TRBJ2-1, with 9 bases lining up with TRBD2. Unmatched junction bases numbered 0, after V lost 2 bases and J lost 1 base. The CDR3 is 15 amino acids. Germline V gene lookup returns CDR1 MRHNA and CDR2 SNTAGT. For the CDR3, the DNA is TGTGCCAGCAGTGACACTAGCGGGTCCTACAATGAGCAGTTCTTC. Translated: CASSDTSGSYNEQFF.

The chain links TRBV9 to TRBJ2-1, with 8 bases matching TRBD2. V shed 2 bases and J 10 bases; nucleotides not matched to a gene: 8. Germline CDR1 and CDR2: SGDLS and YYNGEE. The CDR3 is 14 residues long. The CDR3 spells CASSVGAGALEQFF. CDR3 nucleotides: TGTGCCAGCAGCGTGGGAGCGGGAGCACTGGAGCAGTTCTTC.

This chain connects TRBV19 to TRBJ2-3, with D perhaps matching TRBD1 or TRBD2 (5 bases each). CDR3 length equals 15 residues. The V gene's germline CDR1 is LNHDA and CDR2 SQIVND (reference sequence). V shed 3 bases and J shed 3 bases, with 13 bases lying between them. The CDR3 coding sequence is TGTGCCAGTAGTATTTTTCAGGGACGGACAGATACGCAGTATTTT. Its protein product is CASSIFQGRTDTQYF.

This chain uses TRBV6-2 or TRBV6-3 with TRBJ2-7, with 9 bases lining up with TRBD2. CDR1 is MNHEY and CDR2 is SVGEGT in the germline V gene. This CDR3 has 18 amino acids. The ends lost 5 bases at V and 2 bases at J; junction bases unmatched: 16. The CDR3 DNA follows: TGTGCCAGCAGTCAAATCCCTTGGGGGAGCGGGAGGCCCTACGAGCAGTACTTC. The encoded protein is CASSQIPWGSGRPYEQYF.

This clone was counted between two and nine times. V and J are TRBV7-9 and TRBJ1-5; D not resolved. Germline CDR1 and CDR2: SEHNR and FQNEAQ (reference sequence). V shed 3 bases and J shed 2 bases, with 2 bases lying between them. The CDR3 covers 12 residues. In DNA, the CDR3 is TGTGCCAGCAGCTTCGGCAATCAGCCCCAGCATTTT. Residues: CASSFGNQPQHF.

The CDR3 region is CASSGGRLSSGNTIYF. DNA for the CDR3: TGTGCCAGCAGCGGGGGCAGATTATCCTCTGGAAACACCATATATTTT. The chain is built from TRBV9 and TRBJ1-3, with a tentative D call TRBD1 (5 bases). The V end lost 3 bases, the J end lost 0 bases, and 13 bases lay between the germline ends. This CDR3 has 16 residues. CDR1 is SGDLS and CDR2 is YYNGEE in the germline V gene.

V and J are TRBV7-9 and TRBJ2-1; 13 nucleotides line up with TRBD2. Germline CDR1 reads SEHNR; CDR2 reads FQNEAQ (reference sequence). Trimming removed 6 bases from V and 5 bases from J; junction bases left unmatched: 10. The CDR3 sequence is 17 residues long. This CDR3 is CASRETSGTSGDNEQFF. CDR3 nucleotide sequence: TGTGCCAGCAGAGAAACCAGTGGGACTAGCGGGGACAATGAGCAGTTCTTC.

The J gene is TRBJ2-3, the V gene TRBV27; unclear D gene. Germline values: CDR1 MNHEY, CDR2 SMNVEV (reference sequence). Trimming cost V 5 bases and J 2 bases, with 8 bases left between them. The length of the CDR3 is 13 residues. CDR3 in amino acids: CASSTQHTDTQYF. In nucleotides, the CDR3 is TGTGCCAGCAGTACTCAGCACACAGATACGCAGTATTTT.

The chain has TRBV7-2 and TRBJ1-3; D may be TRBD1 (5 bases). Trimming cost V 4 bases and J 8 bases, with 15 bases left between them. The germline gives CDR1 SGHTA, CDR2 FQGNSA. The CDR3 totals 14 residues. CDR3 residues: CASSSRDFGDTIYF. DNA of the CDR3: TGTGCCAGCAGCTCCCGGGACTTCGGAGACACCATATATTTT. Drawing the rest from reference TRBV7-2 and TRBJ1-3, the complete variable domain is GAGVSQSPSNKVTEKGKDVELRCDPISGHTALYWYRQSLGQGLEFLIYFQGNSAPDKSGLPSDRFSAERTGGSVSTLTIQRTQQEDSAVYLCASSSRDFGDTIYFGEGSWLTVV.

The CDR3 here is CASSLQAGRTEAFF. Here the CDR3 DNA reads TGTGCCAGCAGCTTGCAAGCAGGGAGGACTGAAGCTTTCTTT. This rearrangement joins TRBV7-2 to TRBJ1-1, with D perhaps matching TRBD1 (5 bases). Germline V lookup: CDR1 SGHTA, CDR2 FQGNSA. This CDR3 comprises 14 residues. With 3 bases removed from V and 5 bases from J, the gap between germline ends came to 13 bases. Full variable domain (outside the CDR3, taken from reference TRBV7-2 and TRBJ1-1): GAGVSQSPSNKVTEKGKDVELRCDPISGHTALYWYRQSLGQGLEFLIYFQGNSAPDKSGLPSDRFSAERTGGSVSTLTIQRTQQEDSAVYLCASSLQAGRTEAFFGQGTRLTVV.

V is TRBV5-1 and J is TRBJ1-2; 7 positions match TRBD1. J lost 8 bases, V lost 5 bases, and 9 bases had no gene match. The CDR3 sequence is 13 residues long. The V gene's germline CDR1 is SGHRS and CDR2 YFSETQ. The CDR3 is CASSQTGSRGYTF. The CDR3 DNA reads as TGCGCCAGCAGTCAGACAGGGAGTAGGGGCTACACCTTC.

The genes are TRBV7-2 and TRBJ1-1; D call uncertain. This CDR3 contains 15 residues. Germline values: CDR1 SGHTA, CDR2 FQGNSA. Trimming took 1 base from V and 0 from J, leaving 9 bases between them. CDR3 residues: CASSLGRLMNTEAFF. The CDR3 coding sequence is TGTGCCAGCAGCTTAGGTAGGCTAATGAACACTGAAGCTTTCTTT.

This clone was counted only a few times. The chain is built from TRBV6-5 and TRBJ2-5; 10 nucleotides agree with TRBD1. Germline CDR1 and CDR2: MNHEY and SVGAGI. With 6 bases clipped from V and 5 bases from J, the junction kept 9 bases outside the gene matches. This CDR3 is 15 amino acids long. CDR3 sequence reads: CASSVDRGGPETQYF. CDR3 bases: TGTGCCAGCAGCGTGGACAGGGGGGGACCGGAGACCCAGTACTTC.

This clone was seen only a few times. V gene TRBV4-3 combines with J gene TRBJ1-6; 7 nucleotides match TRBD1. Germline-derived CDR1 and CDR2 are LGHNA and YSLEER. The junction had 4 bases not matched to a gene; V was cut back by 1 base and J by 1 base. The CDR3 is made up of 17 amino acids. Here the CDR3 reads CASSQATGTSYNSPLHF. As DNA, the CDR3 is TGCGCCAGCAGCCAAGCGACAGGGACATCCTATAATTCACCCCTCCACTTT.

The V gene is TRBV5-5, the J gene TRBJ1-5; a weak D match, TRBD1 (5 bases). There are 19 residues in the CDR3. From germline, CDR1 is SGHKS and CDR2 YYEKEE (reference sequence). The V and J ends lost 4 bases and 0 bases respectively, with 23 bases between them. Written as DNA, the CDR3 is TGTGCCAGCAGCGTCCATTTTACCGGGACGACATATAGCAATCAGCCCCAGCATTTT. Translating it yields CASSVHFTGTTYSNQPQHF.

In its sample, this clone was seen once. The chain links TRBV5-1 to TRBJ2-1; TRBD1 is a possible D gene (5 bases). Germline V CDR1 and CDR2: SGHRS, YFSETQ. This CDR3 contains 14 residues. Trimming left V 4 bases short and J 4 bases short, with 12 bases between. The CDR3 here is CASSLPDSYNEQFF. DNA of the CDR3: TGCGCCAGCAGCCTACCAGACAGTTACAATGAGCAGTTCTTC.

The V gene is TRBV6-5, the J gene TRBJ1-3, with unresolved D. V was clipped by 0 bases and J by 0 bases, with 6 bases between them. There are 15 residues in the CDR3. Germline loops: CDR1 MNHEY, CDR2 SVGAGI. This chain's CDR3 is CASSYSTVSGNTIYF. The CDR3, as DNA: TGTGCCAGCAGTTACTCAACAGTCTCTGGAAACACCATATATTTT.

CDR3 in DNA: TGTGCCAGCAGTATCGGACAGACTGGAAACACCATATATTTT. It codes for CASSIGQTGNTIYF. This chain connects TRBV6-5 to TRBJ1-3; D might be TRBD1 (6 bases). In germline, CDR1 is MNHEY, CDR2 SVGAGI. Deletions cut 5 bases from V and 2 bases from J, with 10 bases between. CDR3 length: 14 residues.

The chain combines TRBV4-3 with TRBJ2-1; TRBD2 is a possible D gene (6 bases). V was pared by 2 bases and J by 4 bases, with 12 bases between. The CDR3 sequence is 15 residues long. The germline gives CDR1 LGHNA, CDR2 YSLEER. CDR3 in amino acids: CASSQSRDSYNEQFF. CDR3 sequence (DNA): TGCGCCAGCAGCCAATCCCGGGACTCTTACAATGAGCAGTTCTTC.